What follows describes a single T cell receptor beta chain. Its antigen is not known. This record belongs to a study of T-cell memory formation after mild COVID-19. The wider study: The study found TCR clusters largely donor specific.

Employing constant-segment primers, 5'RACE generated TCR alpha and TCR beta cDNA libraries bearing sample barcodes and UMIs. TCRdb analysed the 5' RACE reads with MiXCR anew, one entry per CDR3 protein. The sample lists hundreds of thousands of distinct CDR3 sequences, approximately 29% occurring once. J was trimmed by 9 bases and V by 4 bases; bases with no gene match: 12. The CDR3 length is 15 residues. Germline lookup yields CDR1 SEHNR and CDR2 FQNEAQ (reference sequence). Study-wide results and limits: Chiefly within CM and EM were the contracting CD4+ clones; CD8+ ones were within EMRA.

The sequence was obtained from an adult woman who had mild COVID-19 (a few samples of this study predate the infection). Cell type and time point are not known. The chain is built from TRBV7-9 and TRBJ2-1, with 7 positions matching TRBD1. Source material: PBMCs or a T cell subset sorted from them (not recorded which). For the CDR3, the DNA is TGTGCCAGCAGCTCAACCCAGACAGGGATAGCTGAGCAGTTCTTC. Protein: CASSSTQTGIAEQFF.